The entry below gives a single TCR beta chain sequence along with its context. Its antigen remains undetermined. No much larger clone is present one base from it, and per-base qualities are unavailable. These data come from a study of cytomegalovirus exposure and HLA in healthy donors (dated by TCRdb to between 2016 and 2019). Regarding the research as a whole: An earlier analysis of 587 of the donors reported over 250 Gb of sequence data and approximately 120 million unique TCR beta sequences obtained from roughly 180 million T cells. Using immunosequencing, the study profiled T cell repertoires from 666 subjects and related those repertoires to cytomegalovirus serostatus. Across 300 to 400 genotyped donors of the cohort, an average of 235,054 unique TCR beta nucleotide sequences per donor were sequenced, and approximately 17% of those sequences were non-productive. Alongside the repertoire data, information on donor age, sex, ethnicity and CMV serostatus was compiled. A later genetic analysis took genome-wide SNP genotypes for about 65% of the 666 donors and used that subset as a discovery cohort. To predict cytomegalovirus infection status, the study combined high-throughput TCR immunosequencing, statistical association of individual TCRs with disease status, and machine learning. Every discovery cohort repertoire had been produced on one sequencing platform. An earlier analysis of fewer than 700 of the donors applied high-throughput TCR beta sequencing to assess whether each TCR beta V gene segment acted as functional or pseudogenic. Typing coverage varied by locus: roughly 629-640 donors for A, B, C, DRB1 and DQB1; roughly 520 for DQA1; more than 600 for DPA1; roughly 450 for DPB1. Of the 300 to 400 genotyped donors, around 81% fell in the genetic ancestry cluster associated with self-reported Caucasian donors. A later analysis re-analyzed previously published TCR beta repertoires from approximately 670 donors and added high-resolution HLA genotyping to study TCR occurrence patterns. Four or five DR-DQ haplotypes were handled as single units for association and clustering, since linkage in the cohort was strong. Along with the approximately 620-subject first cohort, a separate validation cohort of 120 different subjects was used. HLA typing covered class I and class II loci at four-digit resolution. An early release covering roughly 580 HLA-typed donors comprised around 300 gigabases of sequencing data and tens of millions of unique TCR sequences. The study aimed to test whether signatures of past pathogen exposure could be identified by cataloging public T cell receptors. Rather than drawing on any new phenotypic data, the later analysis identified candidate immune exposures from TCR beta sequences and the way those sequences occurred across donors. General conclusions and limits of the study: The presence/absence analyses assumed that sequencing depth was roughly uniform across donors, and that assumption may not be true. According to the authors, the approach could potentially be generalized to other disease states and immunological phenotypes. A further reported finding was that TCR beta sequences accurately predicted the HLA-A and HLA-B alleles for most subjects in the first cohort. Most TCR sequences were seen in very few donors, while some public TCRs were found in many individuals. In a later analysis, HLA-associated TCR beta chains were found to be more clonally expanded and to have lower generation probabilities than equally common non-associated chains. In a later genetic analysis, fewer N-insertions in productive TCRs were reported among donors in an Asian-associated ancestry cluster than the roughly 670-donor mean. Correlated functional status among segregating V segments might be attributable to linkage disequilibrium, but an unknown experimental factor could not be ruled out. A later genetic analysis associated a missense DCLRE1C variant with V-gene and J-gene trimming of TCR beta chains, and an independent cohort replicated the association. Only TCR beta chains were sequenced in this cohort, and the absence of alpha or paired-chain data limited detectable features. In an earlier analysis of fewer than 700 of the donors, most TCR beta V segments appeared in productive rearrangements about 87% or about 30% of the time, broadly matching IMGT annotations. CMV serostatus was the only immune exposure information available for the cohort. At a false discovery rate of 0.05, a later analysis linked some 17,000 TCR beta sequences to specific HLA alleles. In a later analysis, several top co-occurrence clusters were reported to appear linked to parvovirus B19, influenza, CMV and Epstein-Barr virus. Because HLA typing was missing for some donors at each locus, association tests included only the typed subset. Because counts were too low, about 15 rarely observed V segments, including chromosome 9 orphons, were left out of the earlier analysis of approximately 580 of the donors. When HLA alleles, especially DR and DQ, strongly co-occurred, attributing TCR associations to individual alleles was difficult. A few of the identified cytomegalovirus-associated TCR beta chains were confirmed in vitro to be specific for cytomegalovirus antigens. The study gave a list of over 150 TCR beta chains associated with cytomegalovirus. In a later analysis, most CMV-associated TCR beta chains were found to appear HLA-restricted, with HLA associations seemingly driven largely by CMV exposure. The classifier was reported to diagnose cytomegalovirus status with high specificity and sensitivity in both the original cohort and the validation cohort. A later analysis found that TCR association rates varied across HLA loci, with DRB1 alleles showing the most associated TCRs and HLA-C alleles the fewest. A group of highly shared sequence variants was considered likely to be a technical artifact of the sequencing pipeline.

The cohort consisted of some 730 healthy bone marrow donors. Cohort members were all nominally healthy when sampled, although unrecorded immune exposures were likely present. The donor was CMV seropositive and belonged to the group of 250 to 350 seropositive cohort members. A peripheral blood sample was collected from each donor, and TCR beta sequencing was performed on peripheral blood mononuclear cells. Genomic DNA extraction from the blood cell samples was performed with the Qiagen DNeasy Blood Extraction Kit. Receptors were amplified or captured by the immunoSEQ multiplex PCR assay. A mixture of 60 forward primers for TCR Vbeta segments and 13 reverse primers for TCR Jbeta segments was used in the multiplex PCR. The CDR3 region of rearranged TCR beta genes was amplified from genomic DNA by a multiplex PCR assay. On the Illumina HiSeq System, the amplified TCR beta libraries were sequenced as 87-base-pair reads. Per the source publication's procedure: Across the 666 repertoires, a later analysis counted 78 million or so unique TCR beta chains, roughly 11 million of which were shared by at least two donors. A nearest-neighbor algorithm error-corrected the raw reads and collapsed the reads into unique sequences, merging closely related sequences to remove PCR and sequencing errors. V, D and J gene segments were assigned by aligning CDR3 sequences to IMGT reference sequences. For a sequence to be retained, a match of at least six nucleotides to both a V gene segment and a J gene segment was required. Rearrangements were classified as productive when the CDR3 lacked stop codons and remained in frame with V and J, and all other rearrangements were classified as non-productive. CDR3 was defined according to IMGT convention as the region running from the second conserved V-encoded cysteine to the conserved J-encoded phenylalanine. Sequences without an unambiguous match to a single V gene segment were excluded from the earlier analysis of over 500 of the donors. An earlier analysis of a few hundred of the donors called V segments functional above 56.7% productive rearrangements and segregating when the between-donor standard deviation exceeded 5%. A statistical classification framework was built for diagnosing cytomegalovirus status from the catalog of TCR beta chain sequences. In a later analysis, TCR nucleotide sequences were compared against IMGT/GENE-DB human TR gene sequences so that V and J genes could be assigned. Using the TCRdist pipeline, a later analysis assigned CDR3 sequences along with most-parsimonious VDJ recombination scenarios. In a later analysis, every TCR beta chain was defined by the combination of its CDR3 amino acid sequence and its V-gene family, and reads without a unique V-gene family were dropped. In a later analysis, some 600 highly shared, low-generation-probability nucleotide sequences were removed to address suspected cross-contamination and a sequencing artifact. A later analysis calculated a clonal expansion index for each public chain from normalized within-repertoire ranks of inferred template counts. In a later analysis, generation probabilities were computed with a VDJ recombination model fitted to out-of-frame rearrangements, and the resulting probabilities were checked against IGoR. In a later analysis, TCR-TCR, TCR-HLA and TCR-CMV co-occurrence was scored with hypergeometric tests, and a repertoire-size bias correction was applied to TCR pairs. False discovery rates were estimated in a later analysis by permuting HLA or CMV assignments 20 times. In a later analysis, co-occurring TCRs were grouped using DBSCAN, with TCRdist sequence similarity added in when clustering inside HLA-allele-positive subsets. Repertoires with fewer than 30,000 or more than 120,000 public chains were left out of co-occurrence clustering, as were several repertoires with anomalous nucleotide sharing. As stored in TCRdb, this immuneACCESS dataset retains in-frame rearrangements with V and J assigned. A fraction of the clones does not appear; measured against another copy, unresolved V genes explain less than half of the discrepancy, and the remainder lacks a known reason. V, J and clone size derive from that table, while D and trimming were established from the DNA sequence. This sample comprises around 140,000 clones, roughly 80% of them detected only once. The ten largest clones capture roughly an eighth of the sample.

The specimen sequenced was PBMCs. This receptor was taken from a man aged 35 to 55 in good health and CMV-seropositive.

The CDR3 reads as follows: CASSGGPGGEKLFF. Read as DNA, the sequence is TGTGCCAGCAGCGGAGGGCCAGGGGGGGAAAAACTGTTTTTT. This receptor chain uses TRBV9 and TRBJ1-4; 7 of the junction bases match TRBD1. Counted from cysteine to phenylalanine, this CDR3 has 14 amino acids. CDR3 DNA only is kept here, 42 bases in frame from base 1. Reading the germline V gene gives CDR1 SGDLS and CDR2 YYNGEE. From V the trimming removes 3 bases and from J it removes 8 bases, while the gene matches leave 7 bases of the junction unaccounted for. Where the CDR3 stops, the reference TRBV9 and TRBJ1-4 genes take over; the full variable domain is DSGVTQTPKHLITATGQRVTLRCSPRSGDLSVYWYQQSLDQGLQFLIQYYNGEERAKGNILERFSAQQFPDLHSELNLSSLELGDSALYFCASSGGPGGEKLFFGSGTQLSVL.